The entry below gives a single T cell receptor beta chain sequence along with its context. The germline V and J ends were trimmed by 4 bases and 8 bases, with 12 bases remaining between them. The CDR3 spans 12 residues. Per germline, CDR1 SGHNT and CDR2 YYREEE (reference sequence). The record originates from a study of beta chain features in type 1 diabetes. The entirety of the isolated RNA underwent reverse transcription, so expressed TCRB transcripts were sequenced. Data came from immunoSEQ multiplex PCR; TCRdb stores just in-frame clones and leaves some out. The sample has about 320,000 clones, less than 15% seen once.

The chain carries TRBV5-4 and TRBJ1-1, with no clear D. The sequence was collected from a man aged 30-40 years in good health. Sequencing used central memory CD4+ T cells from blood. CDR3 sequence reads: CASSPTVGEAFF. DNA for the CDR3: TGTGCCAGCAGCCCAACGGTGGGGGAAGCTTTCTTT.